This TCR beta chain comes out of a study of cytomegalovirus exposure and HLA in healthy donors. Primers: 60 Vbeta forward and 13 Jbeta reverse. The protocol was immunoSEQ multiplex PCR, while the TCRdb copy is restricted to in-frame clones and leaves out a portion. The sample records 140,000 to 150,000 clones, 75% to 85% being singletons. V lost 4 bases and J lost 7; bases outside the gene matches: 9. Looked up from germline, CDR1 is MNHEY and CDR2 is SMNVEV (reference sequence). The CDR3 has 15 amino acids. This clone has a single count. This receptor was taken from a woman aged 18 to 35 in good health and CMV-seropositive. The chain employs TRBV27 and TRBJ2-1; 8 positions match TRBD1. The specimen was PBMCs. The CDR3 coding sequence is TGTGCCAGCAGTTACCTGACCGGGACAGGTAATGAGCAGTTCTTC. Translating gives CASSYLTGTGNEQFF.